Below, one TCR beta chain is given with its context. Its matching antigen is unknown. The time point denotes: persistent/refractory GD, antithyroid drugs over 5 years with positive TRAb. PBMCs provided the RNA from which the TCR library was made. Graves' disease diagnoses used American Thyroid Association guidelines. The data stem from a study of regulatory T cells in long-lasting Graves disease. Whole-study context: Persistent cases took antithyroid drugs over 5 years and stayed TSH receptor antibody positive.

For TCR beta, libraries came from iRepertoire HTBI primers and Arm-PCR of CDR3 regions. TCRdb re-derived calls from the multiplex PCR reads in MiXCR, one entry per CDR3 protein. The sample yields fewer than 450,000 distinct CDR3 sequences, less than 25% seen once. Study results and caveats: Favored gene segments in persistent disease were TRBV28, TRBJ1-2 and TRBJ2-5. The TCR repertoire of persistent Graves' patients was less diverse than that of newly diagnosed ones.

V lost 6 bases to trimming and J lost 4 bases, with 13 bases between them. CDR3 size: 14 residues. From germline, CDR1 is MGHRA and CDR2 YSYEKL. The J gene is TRBJ1-5, the V gene TRBV4-1; D not certain. The clonotype was recovered from a female donor with Graves disease. The sample was peripheral blood mononuclear cells (PBMCs), taken when the disease was refractory, from a patient treated with antithyroid drugs. As DNA, the CDR3 is TGCGCCAGCAGTTCGGAGGGTGGAAATCAGCCCCAGCATTTT. Residues: CASSSEGGNQPQHF.